The 25 T cell receptor beta chains listed next were all sequenced from one sample in a study of blood T cell repertoires in COVID-19. Sequencing was performed with immunoSEQ multiplex PCR; in TCRdb, only in-frame clones are kept and a portion is missing. The table records about 270,000 clones, 75% to 90% of them present only once. Sequenced material: PBMCs or T cells enriched from blood (not recorded which). These receptors were obtained from a woman aged 25 to 45 with acute COVID-19.

The genes are TRBV28 and TRBJ1-5; no definite D call. V lost 6 bases and J 7 bases, leaving 13 bases between the germline ends. CDR3 length equals 13 residues. CDR1 is MDHEN and CDR2 is SYDVKM in the germline V gene. The CDR3 loop reads CASSSDAGQPQHF. CDR3 sequence (DNA): TGTGCCAGCAGCTCTGACGCGGGCCAGCCCCAGCATTTT.

This clone was found once. The V call is TRBV6-1, the J call TRBJ2-1, with 14 bases lining up with TRBD2. Germline values: CDR1 MNHNS, CDR2 SASEGT. V was clipped by 1 base and J by 0 bases; unmatched bases: 2. The CDR3 sequence is 18 residues long. CDR3 amino acids: CASSEDGLAGGSYNEQFF. CDR3 nucleotide sequence: TGTGCCAGCAGTGAAGATGGACTAGCGGGGGGCTCCTACAATGAGCAGTTCTTC.

This clone was found once. The chain has TRBV5-6 and TRBJ1-1, with D possibly being TRBD1 (5 bases). Germline-derived CDR1 and CDR2 are SGHDT and YYEEEE. V was pared by 4 bases and J by 2 bases, with 12 bases between. The CDR3 is made up of 14 amino acids. CDR3 DNA sequence: TGTGCCAGCAGCCAGGGCACAGTCAACACTGAAGCTTTCTTT. Protein: CASSQGTVNTEAFF.

The genes are TRBV6-4 and TRBJ2-3; 10 positions agree with TRBD2. The CDR3 spans 15 residues. The J segment lost 2 bases and the V segment lost 4 bases, leaving 3 bases of the junction unmatched. Per germline, CDR1 MRHNA and CDR2 SNTAGT. For the CDR3, the DNA is TGTGCCAGCAGTGCAGGGACTAGCGACACAGATACGCAGTATTTT. Amino acids: CASSAGTSDTDTQYF.

V gene TRBV9 combines with J gene TRBJ2-7; tentative D call: TRBD2 (6 bases). The ends were cut back, 2 bases at V and 5 bases at J, with 17 bases in the middle. The CDR3 runs 15 residues. Germline CDR1 is SGDLS and CDR2 is YYNGEE. In DNA form, the CDR3 reads TGTGCCAGCAGCGTTACAGGAGGGGACCAGGACGAGCAGTACTTC. Its translation is CASSVTGGDQDEQYF.

The genes are TRBV27 and TRBJ2-7, with D possibly matching TRBD2 (6 bases). Trimming left V 8 bases short and J 5 bases short, with 19 bases between. This CDR3 is 14 amino acids long. In germline, CDR1 is MNHEY, CDR2 SMNVEV (reference sequence). Written as DNA, the CDR3 is TGTGCCAGCCTCTCCGGGGAGGCTTACGACGAGCAGTACTTC. This gives the protein CASLSGEAYDEQYF.

The J gene is TRBJ2-2, the V gene TRBV3-1 (or the pseudogene TRBV3-2); D is undetermined. Per germline, CDR1 LGHDT and CDR2 YNNKEL (reference sequence). Trimming stripped 4 bases from V and 7 bases from J, with 7 bases between. The CDR3 is 12 residues long. CDR3 coding DNA: TGTGCCAGCAGCCCTGGCGGCGGGGAGCTGTTTTTT. This codes for CASSPGGGELFF.

With regard to this clone: The junction departs from the called germline gene at one end, perhaps through a read error. This rearrangement joins TRBV7-7 to TRBJ2-1; a weak D match, TRBD2 (6 bases). CDR3 length equals 15 residues. CDR1 and CDR2 from the germline V gene are SSHAT and FNYEAQ (reference sequence). This CDR3 reads CASSLVGGAYNEQFF. CDR3 DNA: TGTGCTAGCAGCTTAGTAGGAGGGGCCTACAATGAGCAGTTCTTC.

This chain connects TRBV18 to TRBJ1-4; D unclear. In germline, CDR1 is KGHSH, CDR2 LQKENI. CDR3 length equals 13 residues. V was clipped by 5 bases and J by 3 bases, with 7 bases between them. CDR3 DNA: TGTGCCAGCTCAGGGCTCGCTAATGAAAAACTGTTTTTT. Translation gives CASSGLANEKLFF. The full variable domain, rest sourced from reference TRBV18 and TRBJ1-4, is NAGVMQNPRHLVRRRGQEARLRCSPMKGHSHVYWYRQLPEEGLKFMVYLQKENIIDESGMPKERFSAEFPKEGPSILRIQQVVRGDSAAYFCASSGLANEKLFFGSGTQLSVL.

This chain connects TRBV28 to TRBJ2-7; D perhaps matches TRBD2 (5 bases). Germline CDR1 is MDHEN and CDR2 is SYDVKM. V was clipped by 7 bases and J by 5 bases, with 27 bases between them. The CDR3 contains 17 residues. CDR3 sequence (DNA): TGTGCCAGCAAGACCCCGGGCCTTAGTGGGAGTCGGAACGAGCAGTACTTC. Translated, it gives CASKTPGLSGSRNEQYF.

The chain links TRBV5-1 to TRBJ2-2; D remains unclear. V dropped 0 bases and J dropped 3 bases, with 6 bases sitting between them. The CDR3 covers 14 residues. The germline gives CDR1 SGHRS, CDR2 YFSETQ. The CDR3 protein is CASSLASYTGELFF. The CDR3 coding sequence is TGCGCCAGCAGCTTGGCAAGCTACACCGGGGAGCTGTTTTTT.

The rearrangement joins TRBV6-2 or TRBV6-3 to TRBJ1-4; D is possibly TRBD1 (5 bases). The V end lost 3 bases, the J end lost 1 base, and 15 bases lay between the germline ends. Germline V gene data show CDR1 as MNHEY and CDR2 as SVGEGT. CDR3 size: 17 residues. CDR3: CASSYRPDRGTNEKLFF. CDR3 in DNA: TGTGCCAGCAGTTATAGACCCGACAGAGGAACTAATGAAAAACTGTTTTTT.

This sequence joins TRBV18 and TRBJ2-7; 9 bases fit TRBD1. The J segment lost 5 bases and the V segment lost 5 bases, leaving 4 bases of the junction unmatched. Germline values: CDR1 KGHSH, CDR2 LQKENI. The CDR3 covers 13 residues. CDR3 residues: CASSAQGADEQYF. CDR3 bases: TGTGCCAGCTCAGCACAGGGGGCTGACGAGCAGTACTTC.

This clone was counted once. The chain uses TRBV30 and TRBJ1-6, with D hard to call. The CDR3 contains 15 residues. Germline assignment: CDR1 GTSNPN and CDR2 SVGIG (reference sequence). Deletions cut 0 bases from V and 9 bases from J, with 15 bases between. CDR3 amino acids: CAWSVSAGMISPLHF. CDR3 DNA sequence: TGTGCCTGGAGTGTGAGCGCTGGTATGATTTCACCCCTCCACTTT.

This chain links TRBV7-8 with TRBJ1-3; tentatively, D is TRBD1 (5 bases). CDR1 and CDR2 from the germline V gene are SGHVS and FQNEAQ. V dropped 2 bases and J dropped 7 bases, with 18 bases sitting between them. CDR3 length equals 16 residues. The chain's CDR3 is CASSLLFQGLVNTIYF. For the CDR3, the DNA is TGTGCCAGCAGCTTACTCTTCCAGGGATTAGTGAACACCATATATTTT.

This rearrangement joins TRBV19 to TRBJ1-3; D unresolved. V dropped 5 bases and J dropped 0 bases, with 11 bases sitting between them. Germline V gene data show CDR1 as LNHDA and CDR2 as SQIVND (reference sequence). The CDR3 is 15 amino acids. CDR3 in DNA: TGTGCCAGTAGTCCCTTTCCGGGCTCTGGAAACACCATATATTTT. Protein product: CASSPFPGSGNTIYF.

The J gene is TRBJ1-2, the V gene TRBV28; weak D call: TRBD1 (5 bases). Trimming removed 6 bases from V and 4 bases from J, with 21 bases in between. Germline V CDR1 and CDR2: MDHEN, SYDVKM. CDR3 length: 16 residues. This chain's CDR3 is CASSSASQVLFYGYTF. CDR3 DNA: TGTGCCAGCAGCTCCGCCTCACAGGTCCTCTTCTATGGCTACACCTTC.

This clone is a singleton in its sample. The chain joins TRBV28 to TRBJ2-1; perhaps TRBD2 as D (5 bases). The CDR3 covers 13 residues. V was clipped by 4 bases and J by 6 bases, with 10 bases between them. Germline-derived CDR1 and CDR2 are MDHEN and SYDVKM. The CDR3 sequence: CASSWVEVNEQFF. The CDR3 DNA is TGTGCCAGCAGTTGGGTGGAGGTCAATGAGCAGTTCTTC.

The chain uses TRBV3-1 (or the pseudogene TRBV3-2) and TRBJ1-1, with D perhaps TRBD1 (5 bases). CDR3 size: 14 residues. Germline CDR1 LGHDT, CDR2 YNNKEL (reference sequence). Trimming removed 4 bases at V and 8 bases at J, with 17 bases between. For the CDR3, the DNA is TGTGCCAGCAGCCGGGACCTCGGGGGAGCAGAAGCTTTCTTT. This encodes CASSRDLGGAEAFF.

With regard to this clone: At one boundary the junction diverges from the germline segment, which might be a read error. The V gene is TRBV28, the J gene TRBJ1-2; 7 bases agree with TRBD1. Germline V gives CDR1 MDHEN, CDR2 SYDVKM. The CDR3 length is 13 residues. CDR3 coding DNA: TGTGCCAGCAGTCACGACTGGGGGACAGACAGTGCCTTC. This gives the protein CASSHDWGTDSAF.

The J gene is TRBJ2-7, the V gene TRBV3-1 (or the pseudogene TRBV3-2); weak D call: TRBD2 (6 bases). Trimming shortened V by 8 bases and J by 1 base, and 15 bases separated the two germline ends. CDR3 length equals 14 residues. The germline V gene has CDR1 LGHDT and CDR2 YNNKEL (reference sequence). The CDR3 nucleotides read TGTGCCAGCGCCGGACGGGGACTTTCCTACGAGCAGTACTTC. It yields the protein CASAGRGLSYEQYF.

The chain combines TRBV28 with TRBJ2-7; TRBD2 matches 7 bases. CDR3 length: 16 residues. The germline V gene has CDR1 MDHEN and CDR2 SYDVKM. V lost 5 bases to trimming and J lost 1 base; unmatched junction nucleotides: 11. The CDR3 bases are TGTGCCAGCAGTACCGAGGCTAGCGGTCGATCCTACGAGCAGTACTTC. It codes for CASSTEASGRSYEQYF. Filled out from reference TRBV28 and TRBJ2-7, the complete variable domain reads DVKVTQSSRYLVKRTGEKVFLECVQDMDHENMFWYRQDPGLGLRLIYFSYDVKMKEKGDIPEGYSVSREKKERFSLILESASTNQTSMYLCASSTEASGRSYEQYFGPGTRLTVT.

This chain joins TRBV5-1 and TRBJ1-1; D is undetermined. The CDR3 runs 14 residues. Per germline, CDR1 SGHRS and CDR2 YFSETQ. V was shortened by 6 bases and J by 1 base, with 13 bases between the two germline ends. CDR3 bases: TGCGCCAGCAAACCTTCGGGGTCGAACACTGAAGCTTTCTTT. Translation: CASKPSGSNTEAFF.

The rearrangement joins TRBV10-2 to TRBJ2-5; 11 bases fit TRBD2. The CDR3 spans 15 residues. V lost 6 bases to trimming and J lost 2 bases; unmatched junction nucleotides: 5. The germline CDR1 and CDR2 sequences are WSHSY and SAAADI. CDR3 protein: CASRPLAGAQETQYF. As DNA, the CDR3 is TGCGCCAGCAGACCACTAGCGGGAGCGCAAGAGACCCAGTACTTC.

This clone was found once. The rearrangement links TRBV28 to TRBJ2-1; maybe TRBD1 (6 bases). The germline CDR1 and CDR2 sequences are MDHEN and SYDVKM. CDR3 size: 18 residues. V gave up 2 bases and J gave up 0 bases, with 17 bases separating them. The DNA of the CDR3 is TGTGCCAGCAGTTTACATCAACAGGGCCCCGGCTCCTACAATGAGCAGTTCTTC. Protein: CASSLHQQGPGSYNEQFF.